The 13 T cell receptor beta chains below were found in one sample sequenced in a study of Ad26.COV2.S vaccination and SARS-CoV-2 variants. Treatment in this sample: 19 received Ad26.COV2.S at low or high dose, single or two shots; five or six received placebo; per-sample allocation not given. Sampling was performed 63 days after the first vaccine or placebo injection. Sequencing was performed with immunoSEQ multiplex PCR; in TCRdb, only in-frame clones are kept and a portion is missing. The sample has about 250,000 clones, approximately 88% seen once. The sequences come from peripheral blood, collected in a trial of Ad26.COV2.S vaccine versus placebo. The origin of the receptors is a person aged 18-60 years who received the Ad26.COV2.S COVID-19 vaccine or a placebo.

The chain is built from TRBV11-2 and TRBJ2-7; D is possibly TRBD1 (6 bases). Germline CDR1 reads SGHAT; CDR2 reads FQNNGV. The CDR3 consists of 18 residues. Trimming removed 4 bases at V and 4 bases at J, with 26 bases between. CDR3 sequence reads: CASSSTGRRGVHPYEQYF. In DNA, the CDR3 is TGTGCCAGCAGCTCAACAGGCCGCAGGGGAGTGCACCCATACGAGCAGTACTTC.

The rearrangement joins TRBV4-2 to TRBJ1-3; D not resolved. CDR1 and CDR2 from the germline V gene are LGHNA and YNFKEQ. The germline V and J ends were trimmed by 10 bases and 2 bases, with 12 bases remaining between them. The CDR3 sequence is 13 residues long. The CDR3 DNA is TGTGCCACTTCAGACACCCCTGGAAACACCATATATTTT. Its protein is CATSDTPGNTIYF.

The chain recombines TRBV7-9 with TRBJ2-2; D not certain. This CDR3 spans 14 amino acids. With 5 bases removed from V and 3 bases from J, the gap between germline ends came to 10 bases. Germline V gene sequence: CDR1 SEHNR, CDR2 FQNEAQ (reference sequence). The CDR3: CASSPDAYTGELFF. The DNA of the CDR3 is TGTGCCAGCAGCCCTGACGCTTACACCGGGGAGCTGTTTTTT.

This chain connects TRBV7-9 to TRBJ2-2, with TRBD2 matching 8 bases. V gave up 5 bases and J gave up 4 bases; unmatched junction bases: 9. The CDR3 spans 16 residues. Germline CDR1 is SEHNR and CDR2 is FQNEAQ (reference sequence). CDR3 nucleotide sequence: TGTGCCAGCAGCCCGGGACTAGTGGATTTCACCGGGGAGCTGTTTTTT. Translated: CASSPGLVDFTGELFF.

The gene calls are TRBV9 and TRBJ2-2; D gene ambiguous. V lost 0 bases and J lost 4, with 10 bases in between. The CDR3 runs to 15 residues. Germline lookup yields CDR1 SGDLS and CDR2 YYNGEE. The CDR3 here is CASSVENIPTGELFF. Written as DNA, the CDR3 is TGTGCCAGCAGCGTAGAAAATATCCCCACCGGGGAGCTGTTTTTT.

This chain uses TRBV5-1 with TRBJ1-4; 7 bases align to TRBD1. J was trimmed by 3 bases and V by 3 bases; bases with no gene match: 2. The CDR3 contains 14 residues. Germline-derived CDR1 and CDR2 are SGHRS and YFSETQ. The CDR3 reads CASSSGQSNEKLFF. CDR3 in DNA: TGCGCCAGCAGCTCGGGACAGTCTAATGAAAAACTGTTTTTT.

The chain combines TRBV6-2 or TRBV6-3 with TRBJ1-1; no clear D gene. This CDR3 is built from 12 residues. V was pared by 4 bases and J by 4 bases, with 7 bases between. Germline-derived CDR1 and CDR2 are MNHEY and SVGEGT. Here the CDR3 DNA reads TGTGCCAGCAGTTCCCGGGGCACTGAAGCTTTCTTT. Translating gives CASSSRGTEAFF.

The rearrangement joins TRBV24-1 to TRBJ2-5; 12 positions match TRBD1. From germline, CDR1 is KGHDR and CDR2 SFDVKD. CDR3 size: 16 residues. With 5 bases clipped from V and 5 bases from J, the junction kept 8 bases outside the gene matches. The CDR3 here is CATSGIRDRGRETQYF. Here the CDR3 DNA reads TGTGCCACCAGTGGCATAAGGGACAGGGGGCGGGAGACCCAGTACTTC.

In its sample, this clone was seen a few times. V and J are TRBV7-9 and TRBJ1-2; 12 bases match TRBD1. Germline V gene data show CDR1 as SEHNR and CDR2 as FQNEAQ (reference sequence). CDR3 size: 17 residues. V dropped 5 bases and J dropped 7; count of bases not matched to a gene: 14. CDR3 amino acids: CASSPIGTGGGFRGYTF. Here the CDR3 DNA reads TGTGCCAGCAGCCCAATCGGGACAGGGGGCGGTTTTCGTGGCTACACCTTC.

CDR3 protein: CASSRGQETQYF. CDR3 sequence (DNA): TGCGCCAGCAGCAGGGGTCAAGAGACCCAGTACTTC. V is TRBV5-1 and J is TRBJ2-5; possibly TRBD1 for D (5 bases). The CDR3 sequence is 12 residues long. V lost 4 bases to trimming and J lost 2 bases, with 6 bases between them. The germline gives CDR1 SGHRS, CDR2 YFSETQ.

The chain couples TRBV4-1 to TRBJ1-1; D may be TRBD1 (6 bases). The CDR3 spans 16 residues. V gave up 1 base and J gave up 1 base, with 13 bases separating them. Germline CDR1 and CDR2: MGHRA and YSYEKL. The CDR3 DNA follows: TGCGCCAGCAGCCAAGGAGTCCCGGGGGCGAACACTGAAGCTTTCTTT. As protein: CASSQGVPGANTEAFF.

This chain joins TRBV7-2 and TRBJ1-1; TRBD1 might be the D (5 bases). CDR1 is SGHTA and CDR2 is FQGNSA in the germline V gene. V gave up 2 bases and J gave up 1 base, with 11 bases separating them. CDR3 length equals 15 residues. CDR3 coding DNA: TGTGCCAGCAGCTTACGCCGGGGACCGAACACTGAAGCTTTCTTT. Amino acid sequence: CASSLRRGPNTEAFF.

The chain carries TRBV4-3 and TRBJ2-1; possibly TRBD1 or TRBD2 for D (5 bases each). The CDR3 sequence is 14 residues long. Germline V gives CDR1 LGHNA, CDR2 YSLEER. The V and J ends lost 0 bases and 11 bases respectively, with 14 bases between them. CDR3 in DNA: TGCGCCAGCAGCCAAGAAATAGTCACGGGACAGCAGTTCTTC. Its translation is CASSQEIVTGQQFF.